The rows below give T cell receptor beta chains drawn from one sample of a study of cytotoxic CD8 clonotypes in ibrutinib-treated CLL. Sequencing was performed with immunoSEQ multiplex PCR; in TCRdb, only in-frame clones are kept and a portion is missing. In the table there are 100,000 or so clones, about 58% of which are singletons. The source was PBMCs, collected after 24 months of ibrutinib treatment. These TCRs come from a human donor with chronic lymphocytic leukemia. Each CDR3 is given with its conserved first and last residue. The D gene is left open where the match is weak. Not all rows give a size; the values are once, few, many and, for expanded clones, a class.

d_call	v_call	clone_size	j_call	cdr3_aa	cdr3_nt
-	TRBV7-3	-	TRBJ2-7	CASSSPRFGQNSYEQYF	TGTGCCAGCAGCTCGCCACGTTTTGGACAGAATTCCTACGAGCAGTACTTC
-	TRBV6-5	-	TRBJ2-7	CASSYDSSSYEQYF	TGTGCCAGCAGTTACGACAGCTCCTCCTACGAGCAGTACTTC
-	TRBV6-6	-	TRBJ2-2	CASRAQETGELFF	TGTGCCAGCAGGGCACAGGAAACCGGGGAGCTGTTTTTT
-	TRBV6-6	many	TRBJ1-1	CASSTRQDTEAFF	TGTGCCAGCAGCACTCGACAGGACACTGAAGCTTTCTTT
-	TRBV5-4	-	TRBJ1-2	CASSSPAGVGYGYTF	TGTGCCAGCAGCTCACCAGCGGGGGTAGGGTATGGCTACACCTTC
-	TRBV28	-	TRBJ1-5	CAIKGVSNQPQHF	TGTGCCATCAAAGGAGTTAGCAATCAGCCCCAGCATTTT
TRBD1	TRBV5-6	-	TRBJ2-5	CASSLNTGGFGETQYF	TGTGCCAGCAGCTTGAATACAGGGGGCTTCGGAGAGACCCAGTACTTC
TRBD1	TRBV5-1	-	TRBJ1-2	CASSEQQGVDYGYTF	TGCGCCAGCAGCGAGCAACAGGGGGTGGACTATGGCTACACCTTC
TRBD2	TRBV5-1	-	TRBJ2-3	CASSPGLVSDTQYF	TGCGCCAGCAGCCCGGGACTAGTGTCAGATACGCAGTATTTT
-	TRBV2	-	TRBJ2-1	CASSWGTHLHVNEQFF	TGTGCCAGCAGCTGGGGTACGCATCTCCACGTTAATGAGCAGTTCTTC
TRBD2	TRBV6-5	-	TRBJ2-1	CASSYSRGGLYNEQFF	TGTGCCAGCAGTTACTCGCGGGGGGGCCTCTACAATGAGCAGTTCTTC
-	TRBV19	many	TRBJ1-1	CASIGASTEAFF	TGTGCCAGTATAGGAGCGAGCACTGAAGCTTTCTTT
TRBD2	TRBV7-2	-	TRBJ2-1	CASRDVAGVQNEQFF	TGTGCCAGCAGGGATGTAGCGGGGGTGCAGAATGAGCAGTTCTTC
TRBD1	TRBV11-3	-	TRBJ1-4	CASSLGQDSTNEKLFF	TGTGCCAGCAGCTTGGGACAGGACTCCACTAATGAAAAACTGTTTTTT
-	TRBV5-6	few	TRBJ2-5	CASSLTAGQETQYF	TGTGCCAGCAGCTTGACAGCAGGTCAGGAGACCCAGTACTTC
-	TRBV18	-	TRBJ2-3	CASSPSPLGPDTQYF	TGTGCCAGCTCACCGTCCCCCCTCGGCCCAGATACGCAGTATTTT
-	TRBV18	-	TRBJ1-2	CASSLEGRSNYGYTF	TGTGCCAGCTCCCTAGAAGGCCGATCCAACTATGGCTACACCTTC
TRBD1	TRBV29-1	-	TRBJ2-3	CSVEVVTGQITDTQYF	TGCAGCGTTGAGGTAGTCACGGGACAGATCACAGATACGCAGTATTTT
-	TRBV30	once	TRBJ2-7	CAWSVNGPREQYF	TGTGCCTGGAGTGTAAATGGGCCTCGGGAGCAGTACTTC
-	TRBV5-1	-	TRBJ2-1	CASSLAGDNEQFF	TGCGCCAGCAGCTTGGCCGGAGACAATGAGCAGTTCTTC
TRBD2	TRBV9	-	TRBJ2-5	CASSIGSGAETQYF	TGTGCCAGCAGCATCGGGAGCGGGGCGGAGACCCAGTACTTC
TRBD1	TRBV5-1	-	TRBJ1-1	CASSPGTANDEAFF	TGCGCCAGCAGCCCGGGGACAGCGAACGATGAAGCTTTCTTT
TRBD1	TRBV30	-	TRBJ1-1	CAFGQGMNTEAFF	TGTGCCTTCGGACAGGGGATGAACACTGAAGCTTTCTTT
-	TRBV7-9	few	TRBJ1-1	CASSLAGNMNTEAFF	TGTGCCAGCAGCTTAGCGGGGAATATGAACACTGAAGCTTTCTTT
-	TRBV9	-	TRBJ2-5	CASSGRTDQETQYF	TGTGCCAGCAGCGGCCGGACCGACCAAGAGACCCAGTACTTC
TRBD1	TRBV28	-	TRBJ1-2	CASSLRDRGRGYGYTF	TGTGCCAGCAGTCTCCGGGACAGGGGACGTGGCTATGGCTACACCTTC
TRBD1	TRBV7-2	few	TRBJ1-5	CASSPESGGEGGQPQHF	TGTGCCAGCAGCCCGGAATCAGGGGGCGAAGGGGGTCAGCCCCAGCATTTT
TRBD1	TRBV6-1	many	TRBJ1-2	CASSGGTGRGYGYTF	TGTGCCAGCAGTGGGGGGACAGGACGTGGCTATGGCTACACCTTC
-	TRBV18	-	TRBJ2-7	CASSPPTPQDGQYF	TGTGCCAGCTCACCACCTACCCCCCAGGATGGACAGTACTTC
TRBD1	TRBV2	-	TRBJ1-1	CASSEGWAGGYPNTEAFF	TGTGCCAGCAGTGAAGGGTGGGCAGGGGGGTACCCGAACACTGAAGCTTTCTTT
TRBD1	TRBV7-2	-	TRBJ2-7	CASSRTWTGGNEQYF	TGTGCCAGCAGCCGTACCTGGACAGGGGGCAACGAGCAGTACTTC
-	TRBV5-1	-	TRBJ1-4	CASSWDGLTNEKLFF	TGCGCCAGCAGCTGGGACGGATTGACAAATGAAAAACTGTTTTTT
-	TRBV6-1	-	TRBJ1-5	CASSEGIGSTGPGAARRPQHF	TGTGCCAGCAGTGAAGGGATTGGGTCTACAGGGCCGGGAGCTGCGCGACGGCCCCAGCATTTT
-	TRBV7-8	-	TRBJ1-6	CASSLRPGTRNSPLHF	TGTGCCAGCAGCTTACGACCAGGGACTCGAAATTCACCCCTCCACTTT
-	TRBV29-1	once	TRBJ2-1	CSVVQRFDNEQFF	TGCAGCGTTGTGCAGAGGTTCGACAATGAGCAGTTCTTC
-	TRBV13	-	TRBJ2-5	CASTGLLQETQYF	TGTGCCAGCACCGGACTACTTCAAGAGACCCAGTACTTC
TRBD1	TRBV30	few	TRBJ1-5	CAWDTGGASNQPQHF	TGTGCCTGGGATACAGGGGGCGCCAGCAATCAGCCCCAGCATTTT
-	TRBV18	few	TRBJ1-4	CASSPLGEKLFF	TGTGCCAGCTCACCCTTGGGTGAAAAACTGTTTTTT